The clone carrying this T cell receptor beta chain has just one count. Its antigen is as yet unknown. The data are from a study of T-cell memory formation after mild COVID-19. Study-wide context: Largely donor-specific sequence clusters came from two donors. Notes on the study in general: Contracting clones, day 15 to 85, had balanced CD4/CD8, and later expanders favored CD4+. Among CD4+ contracting clones, most were CM and EM, and CD8+ ones EMRA.

One entry per CDR3 protein, called by TCRdb with MiXCR from the 5' RACE reads. The table has about 620,000 distinct CDR3 sequences, roughly 17% seen once. V lost 3 bases to trimming and J lost 6 bases; unmatched junction nucleotides: 7. The CDR3 has 14 amino acids. From germline, CDR1 is SGHVS and CDR2 FNYEAQ. The chain has TRBV7-6 and TRBJ2-7; TRBD1 matches at 8 bases. This clonotype originated in an adult woman who had mild COVID-19 (a few samples of this study predate the infection). Cell type and time point are not known. Material: PBMCs or a T cell subset sorted from them (not recorded which). The DNA of the CDR3 is TGTGCCAGCAGCTTGGCCAGGGGGCCCGGCGAGCAGTACTTC. This sequence encodes CASSLARGPGEQYF.